This TCR beta chain was captured by sequencing in a study of CD4 T cells in relation to SARS-CoV-2 and coronaviruses (dated by TCRdb to the early 2020s). Concerning the study at large: HLA restriction was mapped for shared crossreactive spike epitopes using patient-derived lymphoblastoid cell lines. Memory CD4+ T cell crossreactivity between SARS-CoV-2 and common cold coronavirus spike proteins was assessed at the TCR clonotype level in the study. The Adaptive Biotechnologies TCR-sequencing kit was used to sequence samples from three pre-COVID donors and the naive versus memory experiments, while other data came from Illumina-based sequencing. A different TCR-beta assay, based on Illumina, was used to sequence expansion assays from other donors in the study.

CD4+ T cells from unexposed donors were collected before the COVID-19 pandemic (2011-2018). To separate naive from memory CD4+ T cells, cryopreserved PBMCs first underwent CD4 enrichment and then EasySep naive CD4+ T cell enrichment. The leukapheresis product used for the unexposed donors was purchased from a commercial source. Ficoll-Paque PLUS gradient centrifugation was used to isolate PBMCs from either whole blood or leukapheresis product. PBMCs were either used fresh in the expansion assay or cryopreserved at -140 degrees C. The QIAamp Micro DNA Kit was used to extract genomic DNA from the CD4+ T cells. Uncultured naive and memory CD4+ T cell DNA received deep-resolution immunoSEQ TCR-beta sequencing. Per the original workflow: During preprocessing, nonproductive sequences were removed, as were CDR3s that did not start with C, did not end with F or W, or were shorter than 7 amino acids. Cultured and uncultured naive and memory CD4+ repertoires were searched for CDR3s previously identified as spike- and CEF-reactive. Pairwise Levenshtein distance, computed with the stringdist R package after three terminal residues were trimmed from each end, was used as the measure of CDR3 homology. The table comes from immuneACCESS by way of TCRdb, which keeps in-frame sequences with V and J called. Part of the clones is missing from these tables; in studies checked, under half for an unresolved V gene and the rest for unknown reasons. The DNA gave D and trimming, while V, J and clone size come from that table. This sample has roughly 71,000 clones in its table, and around 87% of those were observed once. More than 1.5% of the sample goes to the ten largest clones.

Based on the germline V gene, the CDR1 and CDR2 sequences are MDHEN and SYDVKM. The CDR3 holds 15 amino acids from the cysteine to the phenylalanine. Of all the DNA, just the CDR3 is kept, 45 bases in frame from base 1. From V the trimming removes 7 bases and from J it removes 4 bases, while the gene matches leave 12 bases of the junction unaccounted for. Points the paper makes about the study in general: Compared with monoreactive clones, crossreactive clones had significantly weaker SARS-CoV-2-driven expansion, a result consistent with antigenic imprinting. The study was limited by small numbers of patients and tested TCRs. Pre-pandemic and post-infection samples were not both contributed by any donor, so tracing of the source of pre-existing responses was limited. Naive versus memory sequencing indicated that memory recall responses, rather than primary responses primed during culture, are detected by the assay. Crossreactivity analysis centred on spike protein, so crossreactivity against other viral proteins was not assessed. Memory CD4+ clonotypes crossrecognizing SARS-CoV-2 and at least one common cold coronavirus spike were found in around 59% of donors.

A remark on this clone: Its specific antigen is unknown. No much larger clone is present one base from it, and per-base qualities are unavailable.

The clonotype was recovered from a human donor in good health. The rearrangement combines TRBV28 with TRBJ1-2, and 7 junction bases match TRBD1. The material sequenced was memory CD4+ T cells from PBMCs. This sample's cell subset or site label indicates: memory (non-naive) CD4+ T cells. The CDR3 in this case is CASNSGGRGVYGYTF. The DNA sequence follows: TGTGCCAGCAACTCCGGGGGCAGGGGGGTCTATGGCTACACCTTC.